The source of this T cell receptor (beta chain) is a study of CXCR3-negative and CXCR3-positive naive CD8 T cells. Every CD8+ T cell subset underwent triplicate sorting at some 300,000 cells apiece. Naive CD8+ T cells showed CD45RO-CCR7+CD27+CD95-. The germline V gene has CDR1 SGHRS and CDR2 YFSETQ. This CDR3 is 15 amino acids long. Study-wide findings and caveats: CXCR3-negative naive cells had less hydrophobic TRB CDR3s than did CXCR3-positive naive cells. CD5 surface expression was similar among naive subsets, and TCR strength was estimated by inference from TRB CDR3 properties. The majority of assays used fresh PBMCs, and CXCR3 expression partially decreased after cryopreservation.

TRB cDNA libraries were made by UMI-labeled 5' RACE. TCRdb re-called the 5' RACE reads and shows each CDR3 protein once, DNA omitted. Here the sample table reports about 89,000 distinct CDR3 sequences. Of note for this clonotype: Its matching antigen is unknown.

Specimen: naive CXCR3+ CD8+ T cells from blood. This sample's subset: CD45RO-CCR7+CD27+CD95- naive CD8+ T cells expressing CXCR3 (TNR3+). The clonotype was recovered from a human donor in good health. Some clones in this sample may be carry-over from other donors' samples. The chain recombines TRBV5-1 with TRBJ1-5; the D gene TCRdb calls, TRBD1, cannot be checked with no DNA. The CDR3 protein is CASSRDREGNQPQHF.